A single sample is the source of the 22 T cell receptor beta chains below, sequenced in a study of blood T cells in healthy people across ages. The use of a sample-barcoded 5' primer and a J-beta primer mix characterized a second PCR of about 6 to 12 cycles. TCRdb passed the 5' RACE reads through MiXCR, listing each CDR3 protein once. This sample has around 800,000 distinct CDR3 sequences, with 62% found just once. Sequencing was performed on blood. The receptors originated from a man under 40 in good health.

The chain combines TRBV13 with TRBJ2-3, with 12 bases that match TRBD2. CDR3 length: 19 residues. Germline trimming cut 2 bases from V and 5 bases from J; bases unmatched to any gene: 14. Germline V lookup: CDR1 PRHDT, CDR2 FYEKMQ (reference sequence). CDR3 amino acids: CASSLRASGGDLPGDTQYF. Here the CDR3 DNA reads TGTGCCAGCAGCTTAAGGGCTAGCGGGGGGGACCTACCCGGAGATACGCAGTATTTT.

There are a few counts of this clonotype. The chain couples TRBV6-2 or TRBV6-3 to TRBJ2-7; a possible D gene is TRBD1 (6 bases). The CDR3 is made up of 13 amino acids. V was clipped by 6 bases and J by 5 bases, with 14 bases between them. CDR1 is MNHEY, CDR2 SVGEGT, per germline. The CDR3 loop reads CASREFGQNEQYF. CDR3 nucleotide sequence: TGTGCCAGCAGGGAATTCGGACAGAACGAGCAGTACTTC.

In its sample, this clonotype was seen a few times. This rearrangement joins TRBV27 to TRBJ2-7; no clear D gene. This CDR3 has 14 amino acids. In germline, CDR1 is MNHEY, CDR2 SMNVEV (reference sequence). V lost 2 bases and J lost 3, with 11 bases in between. CDR3 coding DNA: TGTGCCAGCAGTTTAGGCCCAAGGGACTACGAGCAGTACTTC. This gives the protein CASSLGPRDYEQYF.

The genes are TRBV6-2 or TRBV6-3 and TRBJ2-7; D uncertain. The V and J ends lost 0 bases and 2 bases respectively, with 8 bases between them. The CDR3 consists of 14 residues. Germline CDR1 is MNHEY and CDR2 is SVGEGT. The CDR3 loop reads CASSYSAAPYEQYF. CDR3 nucleotides: TGTGCCAGCAGTTACTCGGCAGCACCCTACGAGCAGTACTTC.

This chain connects TRBV12-3 or TRBV12-4 to TRBJ1-2; D is unclear. This CDR3 region has 14 residues. V shed 5 bases and J shed 5 bases, with 15 bases lying between them. This CDR3 is CASSVIRQEYGYTF. For the CDR3, the DNA is TGTGCCAGCAGTGTTATTAGGCAGGAGTATGGCTACACCTTC.

This rearrangement joins TRBV15 to TRBJ2-7; 8 bases are shared with TRBD1. The CDR3 is 16 amino acids. Germline values: CDR1 LNHNV, CDR2 YYDKDF (reference sequence). V gave up 5 bases and J gave up 0 bases; unmatched junction bases: 9. For the CDR3, the DNA is TGTGCCACCAGCGGACCCGGGACAGGTTACTCCTACGAGCAGTACTTC. Translated, it gives CATSGPGTGYSYEQYF.

The genes are TRBV7-9 and TRBJ2-1, with 7 bases that match TRBD2. The CDR3 runs to 13 residues. Germline values: CDR1 SEHNR, CDR2 FQNEAQ (reference sequence). J gave up 7 bases and V 5 bases, and 5 bases lay outside the gene matches. The CDR3 region is CASSPGLTNEQFF. The CDR3, as DNA: TGTGCCAGCAGCCCGGGACTAACGAATGAGCAGTTCTTC.

This chain joins TRBV6-2 or TRBV6-3 and TRBJ1-5, with no clear D. Germline V CDR1 and CDR2: MNHEY, SVGEGT. The V gene lost 5 bases and the J gene lost 2 bases, with 13 bases spanning the gap. This CDR3 region has 15 residues. The CDR3 DNA reads TGTGCCAGCAGTCTGTTGACGGCGGGCAATCAGCCCCAGCATTTT. It is translated as CASSLLTAGNQPQHF.

The chain joins TRBV12-3 or TRBV12-4 to TRBJ1-3, with D possibly TRBD1 on 5 matching bases. CDR3 length equals 13 residues. V was cut by 5 bases and J by 2 bases, with 7 bases left in between. The CDR3: CASSRGAGNTIYF. As DNA, the CDR3 is TGTGCCAGCAGTAGGGGTGCTGGAAACACCATATATTTT.

The chain combines TRBV4-2 with TRBJ2-5; D is perhaps TRBD1 (6 bases). CDR3 size: 10 residues. V lost 3 bases, J lost 13 bases, and 9 bases lay in between. CDR1 is LGHNA and CDR2 is YNFKEQ in the germline V gene. The CDR3 is CASSQDSRYF. CDR3 sequence (DNA): TGTGCCAGCAGCCAGGACAGCAGGTACTTC.

In DNA, the CDR3 is TGCGCCAGCAGCCAAGGGACAGGGAATGAAAAACTGTTTTTT. Protein: CASSQGTGNEKLFF. The chain is built from TRBV4-3 and TRBJ1-4; 8 bases are shared with TRBD1. Germline CDR1 LGHNA, CDR2 YSLEER. V was pared by 1 base and J by 5 bases, with 0 bases of the junction left unmatched. The CDR3 consists of 14 residues.

This chain connects TRBV4-2 to TRBJ2-7; no reliable D call. CDR3 size: 13 residues. V was trimmed by 0 bases and J by 5 bases, leaving 8 bases between them. The V gene's germline CDR1 is LGHNA and CDR2 YNFKEQ. The CDR3 protein is CASSQEEAHEQYF. The CDR3 DNA sequence: TGTGCCAGCAGCCAAGAAGAGGCTCACGAGCAGTACTTC.

The chain combines TRBV7-9 with TRBJ1-2; TRBD1 agrees at 8 bases. Germline-derived CDR1 and CDR2 are SEHNR and FQNEAQ (reference sequence). The junction had 6 bases not matched to a gene; V was cut back by 7 bases and J by 2 bases. The length of the CDR3 is 14 residues. The DNA of the CDR3 is TGTGCCAGCACCGCGGACAGGGCAAACTATGGCTACACCTTC. Translation gives CASTADRANYGYTF.

V is TRBV10-3 and J is TRBJ1-4; D call uncertain. Trimming took off 10 bases at V and 0 bases at J, with 12 bases between the two ends. Germline V CDR1 and CDR2: ENHRY, SYGVKD. The CDR3 totals 14 residues. The CDR3 sequence: CATWKSATNEKLFF. The CDR3 coding sequence is TGTGCCACCTGGAAGAGTGCAACTAATGAAAAACTGTTTTTT.

This clonotype was detected a few times. This chain uses TRBV4-3 with TRBJ2-5, with D perhaps assigned TRBD1 or TRBD2 (5 bases each). The J call could be wrong; TRBJ2-7 is a better fit for the DNA end. The CDR3 length is 14 residues. The V gene's germline CDR1 is LGHNA and CDR2 YSLEER. The CDR3 region has the DNA TGCGCCAGCAGCCAAGTCCTCCGGGACGCCGAGCAGTACTTC. It codes for CASSQVLRDAEQYF.

A note on this clonotype: Being one base from a much bigger clone, this may be a read error. The chain carries TRBV10-3 and TRBJ2-1; the D gene is possibly TRBD2 (7 bases). Trimming removed 4 bases from V and 10 bases from J, with 17 bases in between. The CDR3 extends over 14 amino acids. CDR1 is ENHRY and CDR2 is SYGVKD in the germline V gene. DNA of the CDR3: TGTGCCATCAGTGGGTCAGGGGAGGGTAGGGAGCAGTTCTTC. As protein: CAISGSGEGREQFF.

The V and J genes are TRBV3-1 and TRBJ2-3; no clear D gene. Germline V gives CDR1 LGHDT, CDR2 YNNKEL (reference sequence). The CDR3 spans 15 residues. V was pared by 4 bases and J by 0 bases, with 11 bases between. CDR3 sequence: CASSRLGSSTDTQYF. The CDR3 nucleotides are TGTGCCAGCAGCCGGCTAGGCTCTAGCACAGATACGCAGTATTTT.

This clonotype was detected only a few times. The rearrangement uses TRBV3-1 and TRBJ2-6, with D unclear. V lost 1 base and J lost 2, with 9 bases in between. Germline CDR1 is LGHDT and CDR2 is YNNKEL (reference sequence). The CDR3 runs 16 residues. CDR3 sequence reads: CASSQALGTGANVLTF. The CDR3, as DNA: TGTGCCAGCAGCCAAGCTCTTGGGACTGGGGCCAACGTCCTGACTTTC.

The rearrangement joins TRBV28 to TRBJ2-7; D not certain. The CDR3 extends over 15 amino acids. The germline V gene encodes CDR1 MDHEN and CDR2 SYDVKM. V shed 3 bases and J shed 0 bases, with 12 bases lying between them. The CDR3 loop reads CASSLSWQNSYEQYF. In nucleotides, the CDR3 is TGTGCCAGCAGTTTGAGTTGGCAGAACTCCTACGAGCAGTACTTC.

This sequence joins TRBV28 and TRBJ2-1; D possibly corresponds to TRBD2 (6 bases). Trimming removed 5 bases at V and 4 bases at J, with 12 bases between. Germline CDR1 and CDR2: MDHEN and SYDVKM. The length of the CDR3 is 14 residues. CDR3 nucleotides: TGTGCCAGCAGTCTTTCGGGGGATTACAATGAGCAGTTCTTC. Translating it yields CASSLSGDYNEQFF.

This clonotype has more than one count but fewer than ten. The chain carries TRBV20-1 and TRBJ2-4; 7 nucleotides match TRBD1. Trimming removed 6 bases from V and 4 bases from J; junction bases left unmatched: 6. The length of the CDR3 is 13 residues. Germline V gene lookup returns CDR1 DFQATT and CDR2 SNEGSKA (reference sequence). This CDR3 reads CSAPRDSKNIQYF. CDR3 in DNA: TGCAGTGCCCCCCGGGACAGTAAAAACATTCAGTACTTC.

V usage is TRBV5-1 and J usage is TRBJ2-6, with D possibly being TRBD1 or TRBD2 (6 bases each). The germline gives CDR1 SGHRS, CDR2 YFSETQ. V was trimmed by 6 bases and J by 5 bases, leaving 15 bases between them. CDR3 size: 15 residues. CDR3 in DNA: TGCGCCAGCACCGGGGGCCCCGAACGGGCCAACGTCCTGACTTTC. Translation gives CASTGGPERANVLTF. Drawing the rest from reference TRBV5-1 and TRBJ2-6, the complete variable domain is KAGVTQTPRYLIKTRGQQVTLSCSPISGHRSVSWYQQTPGQGLQFLFEYFSETQRNKGNFPGRFSGRQFSNSRSEMNVSTLELGDSALYLCASTGGPERANVLTFGAGSRLTVL.